This T cell receptor beta chain comes out of a study of control samples from healthy donors and cancer patients. The CDR3 length is 14 residues. Germline V gives CDR1 SNHLY, CDR2 FYNNEI. The germline V and J ends were trimmed by 6 bases and 6 bases, with 14 bases remaining between them. Assay: immunoSEQ multiplex PCR; the TCRdb copy retains only in-frame clones and omits some. The sample records around 80,000 clones, approximately 94% being singletons. This sequence originates from a woman in her 30s in good health. Source material: blood. The V call is TRBV2, the J call TRBJ1-4, with D possibly being TRBD1 (5 bases). The CDR3 sequence: CASRAWDRDEKLFF. The CDR3 DNA reads as TGTGCCAGCAGGGCGTGGGACCGAGATGAAAAACTGTTTTTT. The full variable domain, completed using reference TRBV2 and TRBJ1-4, is EPEVTQTPSHQVTQMGQEVILRCVPISNHLYFYWYRQILGQKVEFLVSFYNNEISEKSEIFDDQFSVERPDGSNFTLKIRSTKLEDSAMYFCASRAWDRDEKLFFGSGTQLSVL.